Each of the 20 T cell receptor beta chains below was sequenced from the same sample in a study of shared clonotypes between healthy human individuals. Profiling relied on immunoSEQ multiplex PCR, and the TCRdb table lists in-frame clones only, not all of them. The table lists more than 2,000,000 clones, approximately 93% of them singletons, with 0.35% to 0.45% in the top ten. The sequenced sample consisted of naive CD4+ T cells from PBMCs. Subset given: CD45RA+ positively selected. These receptors all stem from a man between 18 and 29 years old in good health. Some clones in this sample may be carry-over from other donors' samples.

The V gene is TRBV28, the J gene TRBJ2-5; 14 bases map to TRBD2. V was clipped by 11 bases and J by 9 bases; unmatched bases: 5. The CDR3 consists of 12 residues. The germline CDR1 and CDR2 sequences are MDHEN and SYDVKM. The DNA of the CDR3 is TGTGCCGCGGGACTAGCGGGAGCGGCCCAGTACTTC. Translated: CAAGLAGAAQYF.

CDR3: CASSDLGHAGELFF. In DNA, the CDR3 is TGCGCCAGCAGTGACCTGGGACACGCCGGGGAGCTGTTTTTT. The chain uses TRBV10-1 and TRBJ2-2; D perhaps matches TRBD1 (6 bases). The length of the CDR3 is 14 residues. V was pared by 3 bases and J by 6 bases, with 11 bases between. From germline, CDR1 is WNHNN and CDR2 SYGVQD (reference sequence).

This chain's CDR3 is CASSQVLYEQYF. The CDR3 nucleotides are TGTGCCAGCAGCCAAGTCCTCTACGAGCAGTACTTC. The chain couples TRBV14 to TRBJ2-7, with no clear D. CDR1 and CDR2 (germline): SGHDN, FVKESK. The CDR3 consists of 12 residues. Trimming shortened V by 1 base and J by 3 bases, and 4 bases separated the two germline ends.

The gene calls are TRBV19 and TRBJ1-2; D not resolved. Trimming pared 5 bases from V and 8 bases from J, leaving 6 bases between. CDR1 and CDR2 (germline): LNHDA, SQIVND (reference sequence). The length of the CDR3 is 10 residues. CDR3 protein: CASSQRGYTF. In DNA form, the CDR3 reads TGTGCCAGTAGTCAAAGGGGCTACACCTTC.

The V and J genes are TRBV27 and TRBJ1-1; TRBD1 matches 10 bases. There are 14 residues in the CDR3. Germline assignment: CDR1 MNHEY and CDR2 SMNVEV (reference sequence). The V and J ends lost 6 bases and 1 base, in that order; junction bases with no gene match: 2. This CDR3 is CASSRDRGNTEAFF. CDR3 in DNA: TGTGCCAGCAGCAGGGACAGGGGGAACACTGAAGCTTTCTTT.

The rearrangement links TRBV28 to TRBJ1-5, with D maybe TRBD1 (6 bases). The V and J ends lost 10 bases and 3 bases respectively, with 10 bases between them. CDR1 is MDHEN, CDR2 SYDVKM, per germline. The CDR3 spans 12 residues. The CDR3 spells CAIGQNNQPQHF. The CDR3 region has the DNA TGTGCCATTGGACAGAACAATCAGCCCCAGCATTTT.

In DNA, the CDR3 is TGTGCCAGCTCGGCGATAACAGGGGACTCTGGGGCCAACGTCCTGACTTTC. Translation: CASSAITGDSGANVLTF. The V gene is TRBV18, the J gene TRBJ2-6, with TRBD1 matching 7 bases. Trimming cost V 6 bases and J 0 bases; bases outside gene matches: 8. CDR1 is KGHSH, CDR2 LQKENI, per germline. CDR3 size: 17 residues. Using reference TRBV18 and TRBJ2-6 for the parts outside the CDR3, the full variable domain is NAGVMQNPRHLVRRRGQEARLRCSPMKGHSHVYWYRQLPEEGLKFMVYLQKENIIDESGMPKERFSAEFPKEGPSILRIQQVVRGDSAAYFCASSAITGDSGANVLTFGAGSRLTVL.

The rearrangement uses TRBV28 and TRBJ2-7; 9 bases agree with TRBD1. Losses at the gene ends were 6 bases for V and 7 bases for J; bases not matched to a gene: 13. In germline, CDR1 is MDHEN, CDR2 SYDVKM. This CDR3 comprises 15 residues. As DNA, the CDR3 is TGTGCCAGCAGAACTGCGGGACAGGGCTTTAAGGAGCAGTACTTC. Translation: CASRTAGQGFKEQYF.

The V call is TRBV7-9, the J call TRBJ1-4; D gene uncertain. The CDR3 is made up of 16 amino acids. CDR1 is SEHNR and CDR2 is FQNEAQ in the germline V gene (reference sequence). The V end lost 2 bases, the J end lost 0 bases, and 10 bases lay between the germline ends. CDR3 in DNA: TGTGCCAGCAGCTTACAGGAACCGGCAACTAATGAAAAACTGTTTTTT. It specifies CASSLQEPATNEKLFF.

V usage is TRBV27 and J usage is TRBJ2-7; 11 bases are shared with TRBD1. Germline CDR1 and CDR2: MNHEY and SMNVEV (reference sequence). The CDR3 spans 14 residues. V dropped 8 bases and J dropped 5; count of bases not matched to a gene: 8. The CDR3: CASRDWTGGHEQYF. The CDR3, as DNA: TGTGCCAGCCGGGACTGGACAGGGGGCCACGAGCAGTACTTC.

In regard to this clone: At the DNA level, this CDR3 is encoded by other sequences in the same sample as well. The V gene is TRBV7-9, the J gene TRBJ2-3; D call uncertain. The CDR3 covers 13 residues. Per germline, CDR1 SEHNR and CDR2 FQNEAQ (reference sequence). V was clipped by 1 base and J by 5 bases, with 7 bases between them. Here the CDR3 DNA reads TGTGCCAGCAGCTTAGGCCTAGGAGATACGCAGTATTTT. Its protein product is CASSLGLGDTQYF.

The rearrangement links TRBV11-2 to TRBJ2-7; 11 bases map to TRBD1. This CDR3 comprises 16 residues. The ends lost 1 base at V and 4 bases at J; junction bases unmatched: 6. Germline assignment: CDR1 SGHAT and CDR2 FQNNGV. CDR3 loop: CASSLARGTGGYEQYF. The CDR3 DNA reads as TGTGCCAGCAGCTTAGCTCGGGGGACAGGGGGATACGAGCAGTACTTC.

The V call is TRBV7-9, the J call TRBJ2-7; 9 nucleotides line up with TRBD2. The CDR3 runs to 14 residues. Trimming removed 6 bases from V and 5 bases from J; junction bases left unmatched: 8. CDR1 SEHNR and CDR2 FQNEAQ come from the germline V gene (reference sequence). The CDR3 DNA follows: TGTGCCAGCAGGGAAGGGACTAGCCGGAACGAGCAGTACTTC. It encodes CASREGTSRNEQYF.

The CDR3 nucleotides read TGTGCCAGCAGGGTCACAGGGAGCTCCTACAATGAGCAGTTCTTC. This gives the protein CASRVTGSSYNEQFF. J is TRBJ2-1 and V is TRBV14; a possible D gene is TRBD1 (6 bases). The CDR3 consists of 15 residues. V lost 6 bases to trimming and J lost 0 bases, with 12 bases between them. Germline lookup yields CDR1 SGHDN and CDR2 FVKESK.

The rearrangement uses TRBV6-1 and TRBJ2-7; TRBD1 agrees at 7 bases. Germline loops: CDR1 MNHNS, CDR2 SASEGT. J lost 5 bases, V lost 6 bases, and 10 bases had no gene match. The CDR3 extends over 14 amino acids. Here the CDR3 DNA reads TGTGCCAGCAGGGGACAGTTTTTCATGAACGAGCAGTACTTC. Amino acid sequence: CASRGQFFMNEQYF.

The rearrangement links TRBV2 to TRBJ2-1; 9 nucleotides align to TRBD1. The germline V gene has CDR1 SNHLY and CDR2 FYNNEI. The ends lost 3 bases at V and 7 bases at J; junction bases unmatched: 7. This CDR3 has 15 residues. The CDR3: CASSDGQGLGNEQFF. The CDR3 coding sequence is TGTGCCAGCAGTGACGGACAGGGGCTAGGGAATGAGCAGTTCTTC.

The gene calls are TRBV7-2 and TRBJ2-1, with 9 bases matching TRBD2. V was pared by 1 base and J by 15 bases, with 16 bases of the junction left unmatched. This CDR3 region has 16 residues. Germline values: CDR1 SGHTA, CDR2 FQGNSA. The CDR3 protein is CASSLVPLGSGGSGFF. Here the CDR3 DNA reads TGTGCCAGCAGCTTAGTCCCCCTGGGTAGCGGGGGCTCGGGGTTCTTC.

The chain carries TRBV28 and TRBJ2-6, with no clear D. The CDR3 totals 15 residues. V lost 2 bases and J lost 2, with 7 bases in between. CDR1 is MDHEN, CDR2 SYDVKM, per germline. Here the CDR3 reads CASSLKSTGANVLTF. CDR3 nucleotide sequence: TGTGCCAGCAGTTTAAAAAGCACTGGGGCCAACGTCCTGACTTTC.

This sequence joins TRBV2 and TRBJ2-3, with 10 bases aligning to TRBD1. Germline values: CDR1 SNHLY, CDR2 FYNNEI. This CDR3 is built from 15 residues. The V and J ends lost 6 bases and 4 bases, in that order; junction bases with no gene match: 7. The CDR3 DNA sequence: TGTGCCAGCAGCTCAGACAGGGGGCGCCCAGATACGCAGTATTTT. It specifies CASSSDRGRPDTQYF.

This clone has a handful of counts. This sequence joins TRBV19 and TRBJ2-7; D remains ambiguous. Germline V gene sequence: CDR1 LNHDA, CDR2 SQIVND (reference sequence). V was shortened by 7 bases and J by 1 base, with 8 bases between the two germline ends. This CDR3 region has 12 residues. CDR3 protein: CASIGPSYEQYF. CDR3 sequence (DNA): TGTGCCAGTATCGGACCTTCCTACGAGCAGTACTTC.